The 32 T cell receptor beta chains below were found in one sample sequenced in a study of vaccination effects on CD4 cells after COVID-19. TCRdb keeps only in-frame clones here, not all; method: immunoSEQ multiplex PCR. The profile shows roughly 70,000 clones, about 74% of them singletons. Antigens for these TCRs are unknown. Under the ViraFEST assay, PBMC were stimulated with viral peptide pools so that antigen-specific CD4+ T cells expanded. Sequencing was performed afterwards. It was after approximately 11 days of culture that CD4+ T cells were isolated. Vaccine administered to participants consisted of two doses of either BNT162b2 or mRNA-1273. Material: CD4+ T cells from PBMCs cultured with HCoV-229E spike peptides, obtained after COVID-19 vaccination. These receptors came from a human donor who received a COVID-19 vaccine.

There are a few counts of this clone. The DNA for the CDR3 is TGTGCCACCAGTGATTCCACTACGATAACCCATCAGCCCCAGCATTTT. Protein product: CATSDSTTITHQPQHF. This chain joins TRBV24-1 and TRBJ1-5, with D hard to call. The CDR3 is 16 residues long. With 2 bases removed from V and 5 bases from J, the gap between germline ends came to 15 bases. CDR1 KGHDR and CDR2 SFDVKD come from the germline V gene.

The gene calls are TRBV25-1 and TRBJ2-5; D remains ambiguous. The CDR3 is 14 residues long. CDR1 is MGHDK, CDR2 SYGVNS, per germline. The V gene lost 3 bases and the J gene lost 5 bases, with 13 bases spanning the gap. The CDR3 reads CASSDITTLETQYF. In DNA form, the CDR3 reads TGTGCCAGCAGTGACATTACGACGCTGGAGACCCAGTACTTC.

The V call is TRBV12-3 or TRBV12-4, the J call TRBJ2-1, with D possibly being TRBD1 or TRBD2 (6 bases each). Trimming took off 8 bases at V and 10 bases at J, with 18 bases between the two ends. The CDR3 runs to 13 residues. The CDR3 sequence is CASDTVMGGEQFF. The CDR3 region has the DNA TGTGCCAGCGATACAGTTATGGGGGGCGAGCAGTTCTTC.

This chain links TRBV7-2 with TRBJ1-1, with D tentatively TRBD1 (6 bases). V was shortened by 5 bases and J by 11 bases, with 21 bases between the two germline ends. The V gene's germline CDR1 is SGHTA and CDR2 FQGNSA. The CDR3 is made up of 14 amino acids. The CDR3 spells CASSPSGARPSAFF. CDR3 bases: TGTGCCAGCAGCCCCTCAGGGGCCCGGCCGAGTGCTTTCTTT.

The chain uses TRBV18 and TRBJ2-2; no reliable D call. The germline gives CDR1 KGHSH, CDR2 LQKENI. Trimming took 1 base from V and 2 from J, leaving 2 bases between them. CDR3 length: 13 amino acids. In nucleotides, the CDR3 is TGTGCCAGCTCACCACTTAACACCGGGGAGCTGTTTTTT. This encodes CASSPLNTGELFF.

The chain recombines TRBV7-9 with TRBJ1-3; the D gene is possibly TRBD1 (5 bases). CDR3 length: 11 residues. Trimming stripped 7 bases from V and 15 bases from J, with 16 bases between. CDR1 and CDR2 from the germline V gene are SEHNR and FQNEAQ (reference sequence). This chain's CDR3 is CASNVVGLQYF. The CDR3 DNA follows: TGTGCCAGCAACGTAGTGGGACTGCAATATTTT.

J is TRBJ1-4 and V is TRBV3-1 (or the pseudogene TRBV3-2); no clear D. Germline V gene data show CDR1 as LGHDT and CDR2 as YNNKEL (reference sequence). V gave up 0 bases and J gave up 5 bases, with 13 bases separating them. The CDR3 spans 16 residues. The CDR3 nucleotides are TGTGCCAGCAGCCAAGATCGAAGGGCGGTCAATGAAAAACTGTTTTTT. Encoded protein: CASSQDRRAVNEKLFF.

This clone was found a few times. The chain combines TRBV5-1 with TRBJ1-2; 9 positions match TRBD1. This CDR3 is built from 15 residues. Germline assignment: CDR1 SGHRS and CDR2 YFSETQ. Unmatched junction bases numbered 3, after V lost 3 bases and J lost 0 bases. The CDR3 spells CASSWGTGSNYGYTF. The CDR3 DNA is TGCGCCAGCAGCTGGGGGACAGGGTCTAACTATGGCTACACCTTC.

This clone was seen only a few times. The rearrangement links TRBV9 to TRBJ1-3, with D perhaps TRBD1 (6 bases). Germline V gene data show CDR1 as SGDLS and CDR2 as YYNGEE. The CDR3 is 13 residues long. The germline V and J ends were trimmed by 2 bases and 7 bases, with 10 bases remaining between them. This CDR3 is CASSVGQGNTIYF. CDR3 nucleotides: TGTGCCAGCAGCGTGGGACAAGGGAACACCATATATTTT.

The rearrangement uses TRBV7-3 and TRBJ2-1; D unclear. This CDR3 is built from 14 residues. V lost 1 base to trimming and J lost 8 bases, with 12 bases between them. Per the germline V gene, CDR1 is SGHTA and CDR2 is FQGTGA. The CDR3 DNA follows: TGTGCCAGCAGCTTAATGGTAGGGTCGCATGAGCAGTTCTTC. Translated: CASSLMVGSHEQFF.

The chain joins TRBV6-6 to TRBJ2-1; the D is unclear. The ends were cut back, 0 bases at V and 7 bases at J, with 16 bases in the middle. The CDR3 is made up of 16 amino acids. Germline V gives CDR1 MNHNY, CDR2 SVGAGI (reference sequence). The CDR3 protein is CASSYSFDGVGNEQFF. CDR3 sequence (DNA): TGTGCCAGCAGTTACTCCTTTGATGGGGTAGGGAATGAGCAGTTCTTC.

The chain couples TRBV28 to TRBJ2-7; 8 bases match TRBD2. The CDR3 is made up of 14 amino acids. Germline V CDR1 and CDR2: MDHEN, SYDVKM. DNA for the CDR3: TGTGCCACCAGTTTGTCGGGGGGGTCCTACGAGCAGTACGTC. Amino acid sequence: CATSLSGGSYEQYV.

The chain joins TRBV19 to TRBJ1-1; tentatively, D is TRBD1 (6 bases). V lost 9 bases to trimming and J lost 4 bases, with 21 bases between them. CDR3 length: 15 residues. CDR1 is LNHDA and CDR2 is SQIVND in the germline V gene (reference sequence). CDR3 sequence reads: CASGVLGARGTEAFF. In DNA form, the CDR3 reads TGTGCCAGCGGGGTACTGGGGGCGAGAGGCACTGAAGCTTTCTTT. Together with reference TRBV19 and TRBJ1-1, the CDR3 gives the full variable domain: DGGITQSPKYLFRKEGQNVTLSCEQNLNHDAMYWYRQDPGQGLRLIYYSQIVNDFQKGDIAEGYSVSREKKESFPLTVTSAQKNPTAFYLCASGVLGARGTEAFFGQGTRLTVV.

The chain has TRBV28 and TRBJ2-5; 8 positions agree with TRBD1. CDR3 length: 15 amino acids. Germline loops: CDR1 MDHEN, CDR2 SYDVKM. The trim removed 5 bases at V and 4 bases at J, leaving 9 bases unmatched. The CDR3 sequence: CASSRQGSFGETQYF. The CDR3 DNA sequence: TGTGCCAGCAGTAGACAGGGGTCTTTCGGAGAGACCCAGTACTTC. The full variable domain, rest sourced from reference TRBV28 and TRBJ2-5, is DVKVTQSSRYLVKRTGEKVFLECVQDMDHENMFWYRQDPGLGLRLIYFSYDVKMKEKGDIPEGYSVSREKKERFSLILESASTNQTSMYLCASSRQGSFGETQYFGPGTRLLVL.

The chain employs TRBV28 and TRBJ1-3, with TRBD1 matching over 9 bases. Trimming at V came to 0 bases and at J to 3 bases, leaving 3 bases not matched to a gene. In germline, CDR1 is MDHEN, CDR2 SYDVKM. The CDR3 has 16 amino acids. The CDR3 loop is CASSLWATGGGNTIYF. As DNA, the CDR3 is TGTGCCAGCAGTTTATGGGCGACAGGGGGTGGAAACACCATATATTTT.

CDR3 region: CASSQGSLYRHTF. The DNA of the CDR3 is TGTGCCAGCAGCCAAGGGTCCCTTTATAGACACACCTTC. V gene TRBV3-1 (or the pseudogene TRBV3-2) combines with J gene TRBJ1-2; no clear D gene. V lost 1 base and J lost 12, with 15 bases in between. The CDR3 contains 13 residues. Germline CDR1 and CDR2: LGHDT and YNNKEL (reference sequence).

The chain uses TRBV10-3 and TRBJ2-7; D remains unclear. CDR1 and CDR2 (germline): ENHRY, SYGVKD. V was cut by 6 bases and J by 2 bases, with 17 bases left in between. The CDR3 length is 15 residues. In nucleotides, the CDR3 is TGTGCCATCAGCGATCAGAGCCAGGCCACCTACGAGCAGTACGTC. Protein: CAISDQSQATYEQYV.

The chain has TRBV24-1 and TRBJ2-1; D assignment may be TRBD1 or TRBD2 (6 bases each). The CDR3 extends over 16 amino acids. CDR1 is KGHDR and CDR2 is SFDVKD in the germline V gene. V was shortened by 5 bases and J by 3 bases, with 16 bases between the two germline ends. DNA for the CDR3: TGTGCCACCAGTGGGGAGGACAGCCCGTACTACAATGAGCAGTTCTTC. Amino acids: CATSGEDSPYYNEQFF.

This clone was observed a handful of times. The rearrangement uses TRBV15 and TRBJ1-5, with D possibly TRBD1 on 6 matching bases. The CDR3 is made up of 14 amino acids. With 2 bases removed from V and 7 bases from J, the gap between germline ends came to 12 bases. Germline CDR1 reads LNHNV; CDR2 reads YYDKDF (reference sequence). Here the CDR3 reads CATSRNRESQPQHF. The CDR3 nucleotides are TGTGCCACCAGCAGAAACAGGGAATCCCAGCCCCAGCATTTT.

This clone has only one observation. The chain couples TRBV6-2 or TRBV6-3 to TRBJ2-1; D call uncertain. V lost 0 bases to trimming and J lost 1 base, with 7 bases between them. Germline loops: CDR1 MNHEY, CDR2 SVGEGT. The CDR3 sequence is 15 residues long. CDR3 coding DNA: TGTGCCAGCAGTTACTCGGCTATTTCCTACAATGAGCAGTTCTTC. It translates to CASSYSAISYNEQFF.

The CDR3 reads CASSVRLGAYGYTF. DNA for the CDR3: TGTGCCAGCAGTGTCCGACTAGGCGCCTATGGCTACACCTTC. The V and J genes are TRBV7-2 and TRBJ1-2; D is unclear. The CDR3 loop spans 14 amino acids. V was pared by 6 bases and J by 4 bases, with 15 bases between. Germline assignment: CDR1 SGHTA and CDR2 FQGNSA.

This chain uses TRBV7-2 with TRBJ2-1; TRBD2 matches 13 bases. The CDR3 sequence is 14 residues long. V shed 6 bases, J shed 7 bases, and the junction held 3 bases outside the gene matches. Germline V gives CDR1 SGHTA, CDR2 FQGNSA. The CDR3 region has the DNA TGTGCCAGCAGACTAGCGGGGGGGCCGAATGAGCAGTTCTTC. Translated, it gives CASRLAGGPNEQFF.

In this sample, this clone turned up a few times. The chain joins TRBV4-1 to TRBJ1-2; 7 bases are shared with TRBD1. Germline CDR1 reads MGHRA; CDR2 reads YSYEKL. This CDR3 has 15 amino acids. V dropped 0 bases and J dropped 8; count of bases not matched to a gene: 9. The CDR3 DNA sequence: TGCGCCAGCAGCCAAGAAGCTCCAGGGGGTCGGGGCTACACCTTC. Translating it yields CASSQEAPGGRGYTF.

The V call is TRBV5-1, the J call TRBJ2-3; 7 bases agree with TRBD1. V lost 5 bases and J lost 5; bases outside the gene matches: 8. Germline CDR1 SGHRS, CDR2 YFSETQ. The CDR3 spans 14 residues. This CDR3 reads CASRPGQVGDTQYF. CDR3 coding DNA: TGCGCCAGCAGACCCGGACAGGTTGGAGATACGCAGTATTTT.

This clone was observed a few times. The J gene is TRBJ1-4, the V gene TRBV5-1; 9 bases line up with TRBD1. The CDR3 sequence is 14 residues long. With 0 bases clipped from V and 7 bases from J, the junction kept 1 base outside the gene matches. Germline V CDR1 and CDR2: SGHRS, YFSETQ. The CDR3 DNA reads as TGCGCCAGCAGCTTGGACAGGGGGCGTGAAAAACTGTTTTTT. Translation gives CASSLDRGREKLFF.

The chain links TRBV24-1 to TRBJ1-5; TRBD1 matches at 7 bases. The CDR3 spans 14 residues. The V gene's germline CDR1 is KGHDR and CDR2 SFDVKD. The junction had 7 bases not matched to a gene; V was cut back by 3 bases and J by 9 bases. CDR3 region: CATSDATGRRPQHF. For the CDR3, the DNA is TGTGCCACCAGTGATGCGACAGGGAGGAGGCCCCAGCATTTT.

The J gene is TRBJ1-5, the V gene TRBV2, with D perhaps TRBD1 (5 bases). CDR1 and CDR2 from the germline V gene are SNHLY and FYNNEI. V lost 7 bases and J 0 bases, leaving 25 bases between the germline ends. The CDR3 has 19 amino acids. The CDR3 nucleotides are TGTGCCAGCAACGATGGGGCGGAGGGGCTAGAATATAGCAATCAGCCCCAGCATTTT. This codes for CASNDGAEGLEYSNQPQHF.

The rearrangement uses TRBV10-1 and TRBJ1-2, with D perhaps matching TRBD1 (6 bases). CDR1 WNHNN and CDR2 SYGVQD come from the germline V gene (reference sequence). This CDR3 contains 14 residues. The ends were cut back, 8 bases at V and 0 bases at J, with 13 bases in the middle. CDR3 residues: CASSPAGANYGYTF. The CDR3 DNA reads as TGCGCCAGCTCCCCGGCAGGGGCTAACTATGGCTACACCTTC.

This clone was counted a few times. The gene calls are TRBV5-1 and TRBJ1-6; possibly TRBD1 for D (5 bases). The length of the CDR3 is 16 residues. Germline assignment: CDR1 SGHRS and CDR2 YFSETQ. V dropped 0 bases and J dropped 7 bases, with 14 bases sitting between them. The CDR3 protein is CASSLAPGNGNSPLHF. The DNA of the CDR3 is TGCGCCAGCAGCTTGGCCCCAGGGAATGGCAATTCACCCCTCCACTTT.

The V call is TRBV6-1, the J call TRBJ2-7; TRBD2 matches 9 bases. CDR3 length: 15 residues. The V segment lost 1 base and the J segment 7 bases; nucleotides outside the gene matches: 8. Germline V CDR1 and CDR2: MNHNS, SASEGT. CDR3 in DNA: TGTGCCAGCAGTGAAGGTGGTAGCGGGGGTGGTGAGCAGTACGTC. It specifies CASSEGGSGGGEQYV.

The chain joins TRBV5-8 to TRBJ1-1, with TRBD1 identical over 9 bases. The CDR3 runs to 12 residues. Per the germline V gene, CDR1 is SGHTS and CDR2 is YDEGEE. V was clipped by 4 bases and J by 14 bases; unmatched bases: 9. The CDR3 DNA follows: TGTGCCAGCAGCCCCCCGGACAGGGGATGCTTCTTT. Its protein product is CASSPPDRGCFF. Based on the CDR3 plus reference TRBV5-8 and TRBJ1-1, the full variable domain is EAGVTQSPTHLIKTRGQQATLRCSPISGHTSVYWYQQALGLGLQFLLWYDEGEERNRGNFPPRFSGRQFPNYSSELNVNALELEDSALYLCASSPPDRGCFFGQGTRLTVV.

The chain combines TRBV6-5 with TRBJ1-1; the D gene is possibly TRBD1 (5 bases). CDR3 length: 13 residues. Germline CDR1 MNHEY, CDR2 SVGAGI. The V and J ends lost 6 bases and 3 bases respectively, with 11 bases between them. CDR3 coding DNA: TGTGCCAGCAGAGCTGGGACGGACACTGAAGCTTTCTTT. Protein sequence: CASRAGTDTEAFF.